The 28 T cell receptor beta chains below were found in one sample sequenced in a study of cytomegalovirus exposure and HLA in healthy donors. A multiplex PCR was run with 60 Vbeta primers and 13 Jbeta primers. Using immunoSEQ multiplex PCR, the repertoire was profiled, and TCRdb retains in-frame clones only, with some absent. The table shows tens of thousands of clones, with about 78% occurring only once. Specimen: PBMCs. These receptors were obtained from a woman aged 25 to 39 in good health and CMV-seronegative.

The chain is built from TRBV30 and TRBJ2-1; D gene unclear. V was pared by 0 bases and J by 9 bases, with 12 bases between. The CDR3 runs to 13 residues. Per germline, CDR1 GTSNPN and CDR2 SVGIG (reference sequence). The CDR3 region has the DNA TGTGCCTGGAGTGTATACTCGAGAGGTGAGCAGTTCTTC. This codes for CAWSVYSRGEQFF.

The CDR3 DNA reads TGTGCCAGCAGCTTATCTATGGAGGTAGTAGGCTACACCTTC. Translation: CASSLSMEVVGYTF. This chain uses TRBV7-9 with TRBJ1-2, with D uncertain. CDR3 length: 14 amino acids. Germline loops: CDR1 SEHNR, CDR2 FQNEAQ (reference sequence). With 2 bases removed from V and 8 bases from J, the gap between germline ends came to 15 bases.

The chain has TRBV30 and TRBJ2-2; perhaps TRBD1 as D (6 bases). Trimming removed 7 bases at V and 2 bases at J, with 26 bases between. Germline V gene data show CDR1 as GTSNPN and CDR2 as SVGIG (reference sequence). The CDR3 spans 18 residues. The CDR3 is CAFGQGLLSTTNTGELFF. The CDR3 region has the DNA TGTGCCTTCGGGCAGGGGCTTCTGAGTACCACTAACACCGGGGAGCTGTTTTTT.

This clone was observed a handful of times. The rearrangement joins TRBV30 to TRBJ2-1; TRBD2 is a possible D gene (5 bases). Between the trimmed V and J ends, which lost 2 bases and 2 bases, there was a span of 7 bases. The CDR3 is 13 amino acids. Germline CDR1 reads GTSNPN; CDR2 reads SVGIG (reference sequence). The CDR3: CAWSRETYNEQFF. In DNA form, the CDR3 reads TGTGCCTGGAGTCGGGAAACCTACAATGAGCAGTTCTTC.

This clone has only a few counts. The rearrangement joins TRBV5-1 to TRBJ2-2, with 11 nucleotides matching TRBD2. With V trimmed by 3 bases and J by 3 bases, 4 bases remained unmatched. The CDR3 covers 16 residues. CDR1 SGHRS and CDR2 YFSETQ come from the germline V gene. The CDR3 bases are TGCGCCAGCAGCTCACTAGCGGGAGTTGACACCGGGGAGCTGTTTTTT. It codes for CASSSLAGVDTGELFF.

A single count supports this clone. The chain recombines TRBV29-1 with TRBJ2-5; possible D gene TRBD1, 6 bases. The germline V gene encodes CDR1 SQVTM and CDR2 ANQGSEA. The CDR3 is 14 residues long. The V end lost 4 bases, the J end lost 2 bases, and 14 bases lay between the germline ends. CDR3 DNA sequence: TGCAGCGTTGGTCACAGGGTTTTGCAAGAGACCCAGTACTTC. It specifies CSVGHRVLQETQYF.

V and J are TRBV20-1 and TRBJ2-3; 8 bases fit TRBD1. Losses at the gene ends were 5 bases for V and 10 bases for J; bases not matched to a gene: 5. The germline gives CDR1 DFQATT, CDR2 SNEGSKA (reference sequence). CDR3 size: 11 residues. CDR3 sequence reads: CSAVWGQAQYF. In DNA form, the CDR3 reads TGCAGTGCTGTGTGGGGACAGGCGCAGTATTTT.

There are a few counts of this clone. The chain uses TRBV30 and TRBJ2-6, with a tentative D call TRBD2 (5 bases). The CDR3 is 16 residues long. Trimming pared 0 bases from V and 4 bases from J, leaving 13 bases between. The germline gives CDR1 GTSNPN, CDR2 SVGIG (reference sequence). CDR3 DNA sequence: TGTGCCTGGAGTGTAGCGGCCCCCTCGGGGGCCAACGTCCTGACTTTC. Its translation: CAWSVAAPSGANVLTF.

This clone was picked up a small number of times. The chain combines TRBV6-1 with TRBJ1-2, with 10 bases identical to TRBD1. Per germline, CDR1 MNHNS and CDR2 SASEGT. The CDR3 totals 16 residues. The trim removed 1 base at V and 4 bases at J, leaving 6 bases unmatched. The CDR3 loop is CASSEDGGQGSYGYTF. In DNA, the CDR3 is TGTGCCAGCAGTGAAGATGGGGGACAGGGGTCCTATGGCTACACCTTC.

V gene TRBV6-1 combines with J gene TRBJ1-1; 11 positions match TRBD1. The CDR3 is 15 amino acids. With V trimmed by 4 bases and J by 5 bases, 6 bases remained unmatched. Germline lookup yields CDR1 MNHNS and CDR2 SASEGT. The CDR3 region has the DNA TGTGCCAGCAGTGGCCAGGGGACAGGGGGGACTGAAGCTTTCTTT. Protein product: CASSGQGTGGTEAFF.

The chain couples TRBV10-3 to TRBJ2-7; 7 positions agree with TRBD1. The CDR3 has 13 residues. CDR1 and CDR2 (germline): ENHRY, SYGVKD. V lost 6 bases and J lost 0; bases outside the gene matches: 2. CDR3 coding DNA: TGTGCCATCAGGAGACAGGGCTCCTACGAGCAGTACTTC. It encodes CAIRRQGSYEQYF.

The chain combines TRBV7-2 with TRBJ2-2; 10 nucleotides match TRBD1. The CDR3 totals 15 residues. V was clipped by 6 bases and J by 6 bases; unmatched bases: 7. CDR1 and CDR2 (germline): SGHTA, FQGNSA. In nucleotides, the CDR3 is TGTGCCAGCAGAATCGGGACAGGGGTGGCCGGGGAGCTGTTTTTT. Translation gives CASRIGTGVAGELFF. Combining the CDR3 with reference TRBV7-2 and TRBJ2-2 gives the whole variable domain GAGVSQSPSNKVTEKGKDVELRCDPISGHTALYWYRQSLGQGLEFLIYFQGNSAPDKSGLPSDRFSAERTGGSVSTLTIQRTQQEDSAVYLCASRIGTGVAGELFFGEGSRLTVL.

This chain links TRBV5-6 with TRBJ1-3; D gene uncertain. The V end was cut by 8 bases, the J end by 3 bases, with 6 bases between. This CDR3 is built from 11 residues. From germline, CDR1 is SGHDT and CDR2 YYEEEE. CDR3 coding DNA: TGTGCCAGTCGGGGTGGAAACACCATATATTTT. As protein: CASRGGNTIYF.

In its sample, this clone was seen once. This chain links TRBV5-4 with TRBJ1-2, with 7 nucleotides matching TRBD1. The V and J ends lost 1 base and 7 bases, in that order; junction bases with no gene match: 10. Germline CDR1 is SGHNT and CDR2 is YYREEE (reference sequence). CDR3 length: 15 amino acids. In DNA, the CDR3 is TGTGCCAGCAGCTTGTGGTCGGGACAGATTTTTGGCTACACCTTC. It specifies CASSLWSGQIFGYTF. The entire variable domain, with the rest obtained from reference TRBV5-4 and TRBJ1-2, is as follows: ETGVTQSPTHLIKTRGQQVTLRCSSQSGHNTVSWYQQALGQGPQFIFQYYREEENGRGNFPPRFSGLQFPNYSSELNVNALELDDSALYLCASSLWSGQIFGYTFGSGTRLTVV.

The sample holds a few counts of this clone. This chain links TRBV30 with TRBJ1-2; 7 bases agree with TRBD1. Germline CDR1 GTSNPN, CDR2 SVGIG (reference sequence). This CDR3 contains 11 residues. With 7 bases clipped from V and 6 bases from J, the junction kept 5 bases outside the gene matches. CDR3 coding DNA: TGTGCCTCCCGGGACAGACATGGCTACACCTTC. It is translated as CASRDRHGYTF.

V gene TRBV5-4 combines with J gene TRBJ1-2; TRBD1 might be the D (6 bases). Deletions cut 0 bases from V and 4 bases from J, with 13 bases between. The CDR3 is 15 residues long. CDR1 and CDR2 from the germline V gene are SGHNT and YYREEE (reference sequence). The CDR3 sequence is CASSLGRDKGYGYTF. DNA of the CDR3: TGTGCCAGCAGCTTGGGCAGGGACAAAGGCTATGGCTACACCTTC.

V is TRBV7-9 and J is TRBJ2-7, with D unclear. The length of the CDR3 is 16 residues. Trimming took 5 bases from V and 3 from J, leaving 20 bases between them. Germline-derived CDR1 and CDR2 are SEHNR and FQNEAQ (reference sequence). CDR3 coding DNA: TGTGCCAGCAGCCCTTCGCTCGCCAGGAAAAACTACGAGCAGTACTTC. Its translation: CASSPSLARKNYEQYF.

This chain links TRBV7-9 with TRBJ2-1; 8 positions match TRBD2. Germline V gene lookup returns CDR1 SEHNR and CDR2 FQNEAQ (reference sequence). The CDR3 has 15 amino acids. The junction had 9 bases not matched to a gene; V was cut back by 6 bases and J by 5 bases. The CDR3 DNA reads TGTGCCAGCAGTTCGGGACTAGTGTTGCACAATGAGCAGTTCTTC. It encodes CASSSGLVLHNEQFF. The complete variable domain, with remaining parts taken from reference TRBV7-9 and TRBJ2-1, reads DTGVSQNPRHKITKRGQNVTFRCDPISEHNRLYWYRQTLGQGPEFLTYFQNEAQLEKSRLLSDRFSAERPKGSFSTLEIQRTEQGDSAMYLCASSSGLVLHNEQFFGPGTRLTVL.

This chain uses TRBV5-1 with TRBJ1-1; possibly TRBD1 for D (5 bases). CDR3 length: 16 amino acids. V was trimmed by 7 bases and J by 3 bases, leaving 22 bases between them. Germline values: CDR1 SGHRS, CDR2 YFSETQ. The CDR3 region has the DNA TGCGCCAGCCGAAACGCAGTGGGCGGGGGGTACACTGAAGCTTTCTTT. Translating gives CASRNAVGGGYTEAFF.

The chain is built from TRBV6-1 and TRBJ1-1; D is unresolved. Deletions cut 0 bases from V and 0 bases from J, with 20 bases between. The CDR3 covers 19 residues. Germline V CDR1 and CDR2: MNHNS, SASEGT. The CDR3 DNA sequence: TGTGCCAGCAGTGAAGCGCTTCCGGCAAGGCGGCGGATGAACACTGAAGCTTTCTTT. Encoded protein: CASSEALPARRRMNTEAFF.

The chain has TRBV2 and TRBJ2-7; D might be TRBD2 (5 bases). Germline-derived CDR1 and CDR2 are SNHLY and FYNNEI. V was pared by 8 bases and J by 2 bases, with 10 bases between. This CDR3 region has 12 residues. CDR3 region: CASSGVTYEQYF. In DNA form, the CDR3 reads TGTGCCAGCTCCGGGGTCACCTACGAGCAGTACTTC.

This clone was recorded once. The V gene is TRBV29-1, the J gene TRBJ1-2; 8 positions match TRBD1. Per the germline V gene, CDR1 is SQVTM and CDR2 is ANQGSEA. The CDR3 consists of 13 residues. After removal of 2 bases from V and 4 bases from J, the junction contained 3 bases not matched to a gene. The CDR3, as DNA: TGCAGCGTTGAAACCGGGACAGGCTATGGCTACACCTTC. It is translated as CSVETGTGYGYTF.

The chain joins TRBV23-1 to TRBJ1-3; D call uncertain. TRBV23-1 is given ORF status, its function remaining uncertain. The CDR3 totals 14 residues. V was cut by 3 bases and J by 0 bases, with 6 bases left in between. CDR3 in amino acids: CASSQGGSGNTIYF. CDR3 sequence (DNA): TGCGCCAGCAGTCAGGGAGGCTCTGGAAACACCATATATTTT.

This clone came up a few times. J is TRBJ2-7 and V is TRBV5-6; a weak D match, TRBD1 (6 bases). Germline values: CDR1 SGHDT, CDR2 YYEEEE. Trimming pared 1 base from V and 4 bases from J, leaving 12 bases between. CDR3 length: 14 amino acids. The CDR3 region is CASSLPGAGYEQYF. Here the CDR3 DNA reads TGTGCCAGCAGCTTGCCAGGGGCCGGGTACGAGCAGTACTTC.

J is TRBJ2-7 and V is TRBV30, with a possible D match to TRBD2 (7 bases). V lost 4 bases, J lost 3 bases, and 16 bases lay in between. In germline, CDR1 is GTSNPN, CDR2 SVGIG (reference sequence). The length of the CDR3 is 14 residues. CDR3 nucleotide sequence: TGTGCCTGGAAACCTGGAGCGGGACACTACGAGCAGTACTTC. Its protein is CAWKPGAGHYEQYF.

The chain links TRBV4-2 to TRBJ2-7; 10 nucleotides align to TRBD1. CDR3 length equals 17 residues. CDR1 is LGHNA and CDR2 is YNFKEQ in the germline V gene. Trimming at V came to 0 bases and at J to 6 bases, leaving 11 bases not matched to a gene. Written as DNA, the CDR3 is TGTGCCAGCAGCCAAGAATTAAACGTGGACAGGGGGTTCGAGCAGTACTTC. This translates into CASSQELNVDRGFEQYF.

The chain combines TRBV28 with TRBJ2-7; 9 bases line up with TRBD1. V lost 3 bases to trimming and J lost 3 bases; unmatched junction nucleotides: 12. Per the germline V gene, CDR1 is MDHEN and CDR2 is SYDVKM. CDR3 size: 17 residues. For the CDR3, the DNA is TGTGCCAGCAGTTTGAGCTCCGGGACAGGGTTAATCTACGAGCAGTACTTC. Residues: CASSLSSGTGLIYEQYF.

The chain has TRBV25-1 and TRBJ1-2; no firm D call. This CDR3 is 12 amino acids long. CDR1 and CDR2 (germline): MGHDK, SYGVNS. V shed 4 bases and J shed 2 bases, with 5 bases lying between them. The CDR3 sequence: CASSAGNYGYTF. The DNA of the CDR3 is TGTGCCAGCAGTGCGGGGAACTATGGCTACACCTTC.